A single sample is the source of the 16 T cell receptor beta chains below, sequenced in a study of somatic mutations in cytotoxic T cells in rheumatoid arthritis. Here immunoSEQ multiplex PCR was the method, and the copy in TCRdb shows in-frame clones only, minus some. The sample carries about 11,000 clones, approximately 80% recorded once. Sequencing was performed on CD8+ T cells sorted from blood. These receptors all come from a man aged 55 to 70 in good health.

The CDR3 sequence is CASSPPSSGAYEQYF. CDR3 nucleotide sequence: TGTGCCAGTAGTCCACCTAGTAGCGGGGCCTACGAGCAGTACTTC. This chain links TRBV19 with TRBJ2-7; 8 positions agree with TRBD2. The CDR3 runs 15 residues. From germline, CDR1 is LNHDA and CDR2 SQIVND (reference sequence). Germline trimming cut 5 bases from V and 2 bases from J; bases unmatched to any gene: 8.

A single count supports this clone. The rearrangement links TRBV19 to TRBJ1-5, with 10 bases matching TRBD1. The germline CDR1 and CDR2 sequences are LNHDA and SQIVND (reference sequence). The junction had 8 bases not matched to a gene; V was cut back by 3 bases and J by 6 bases. The CDR3 sequence is 16 residues long. The CDR3 DNA reads as TGTGCCAGTAGTATGATGGAGACAGGGGGCCGTCAGCCCCAGCATTTT. Translated: CASSMMETGGRQPQHF.

This CDR3 reads CAISEGTSALDEQFF. The CDR3 DNA follows: TGTGCCATCAGTGAGGGGACTAGCGCCCTCGATGAGCAGTTCTTC. V and J are TRBV10-3 and TRBJ2-1, with TRBD2 identical over 10 bases. V trimming: 2 bases; J trimming: 8 bases; junction bases outside the gene matches: 6. This CDR3 has 15 amino acids. In germline, CDR1 is ENHRY, CDR2 SYGVKD.

This clone was counted only a few times. The chain combines TRBV7-9 with TRBJ2-7; 12 bases map to TRBD1. V was clipped by 5 bases and J by 5 bases; unmatched bases: 4. This CDR3 has 14 residues. Germline-derived CDR1 and CDR2 are SEHNR and FQNEAQ (reference sequence). The CDR3 here is CASSTGTGGNEQYF. CDR3 DNA: TGTGCCAGCAGCACCGGGACAGGGGGCAACGAGCAGTACTTC.

This sequence joins TRBV7-9 and TRBJ1-2; the match to TRBD1 covers 8 bases. The CDR3 consists of 14 residues. Germline CDR1 and CDR2: SEHNR and FQNEAQ (reference sequence). The V and J ends lost 6 bases and 4 bases, in that order; junction bases with no gene match: 7. The CDR3 DNA is TGTGCCAGCAGTCCCGGACAGGGAGCCTATGGCTACACCTTC. This translates into CASSPGQGAYGYTF.

The rearrangement uses TRBV30 and TRBJ2-3, with TRBD2 identical over 13 bases. The germline V gene has CDR1 GTSNPN and CDR2 SVGIG (reference sequence). V was clipped by 0 bases and J by 6 bases; unmatched bases: 3. The CDR3 length is 15 residues. The CDR3 sequence is CAWSVLAGGIDTQYF. The CDR3 DNA reads TGTGCCTGGAGTGTACTAGCGGGAGGGATCGATACGCAGTATTTT.

This clone occurred once. CDR3 nucleotides: TGCGCCAGCAGCCAAGATACGACAAGCAGATTCTACGAGCAGTACTTC. This codes for CASSQDTTSRFYEQYF. The chain combines TRBV4-3 with TRBJ2-7, with D uncertain. Germline-derived CDR1 and CDR2 are LGHNA and YSLEER. With 0 bases removed from V and 3 bases from J, the gap between germline ends came to 15 bases. The CDR3 totals 16 residues.

The chain carries TRBV25-1 and TRBJ2-1; unclear D gene. V lost 6 bases and J 5 bases, leaving 8 bases between the germline ends. Germline CDR1 and CDR2: MGHDK and SYGVNS. The CDR3 loop spans 12 amino acids. The CDR3 DNA reads as TGTGCCAGCAGCGAGCGCAACAATGAGCAGTTCTTC. Translation gives CASSERNNEQFF. Supplemented by reference TRBV25-1 and TRBJ2-1, the full variable domain reads EADIYQTPRYLVIGTGKKITLECSQTMGHDKMYWYQQDPGMELHLIHYSYGVNSTEKGDLSSESTVSRIRTEHFPLTLESARPSHTSQYLCASSERNNEQFFGPGTRLTVL.

V usage is TRBV5-8 and J usage is TRBJ2-7; either TRBD1 or TRBD2 may supply D (5 bases each). The CDR3 is made up of 13 amino acids. Germline V lookup: CDR1 SGHTS, CDR2 YDEGEE. V was cut by 4 bases and J by 0 bases, with 8 bases left in between. CDR3 nucleotide sequence: TGTGCCAGCAGCCGGGACGGCTCCTACGAGCAGTACTTC. Its protein is CASSRDGSYEQYF.

J is TRBJ2-1 and V is TRBV29-1; 10 nucleotides line up with TRBD2. The CDR3 has 13 residues. Germline trimming cut 4 bases from V and 12 bases from J; bases unmatched to any gene: 9. The germline CDR1 and CDR2 sequences are SQVTM and ANQGSEA. CDR3 in DNA: TGCAGCGTTGTCGAACTAGCGGGGCCCAGGCAGTTCTTC. Translated, it gives CSVVELAGPRQFF.

V usage is TRBV5-1 and J usage is TRBJ2-2; D is ambiguous. V gave up 4 bases and J gave up 2 bases, with 9 bases separating them. The CDR3 has 14 amino acids. Germline V gene sequence: CDR1 SGHRS, CDR2 YFSETQ. DNA of the CDR3: TGCGCCAGCAGCCAGACGGACAACACCGGGGAGCTGTTTTTT. This sequence encodes CASSQTDNTGELFF.

The chain links TRBV30 to TRBJ1-1; D gene uncertain. Between the trimmed V and J ends, which lost 4 bases and 6 bases, there was a span of 15 bases. Germline V gene lookup returns CDR1 GTSNPN and CDR2 SVGIG (reference sequence). This CDR3 spans 13 amino acids. CDR3 amino acids: CAWTGNVASEAFF. The CDR3 bases are TGTGCCTGGACCGGTAATGTCGCCTCTGAAGCTTTCTTT.

The V call is TRBV10-3, the J call TRBJ2-3; 12 nucleotides match TRBD1. CDR1 is ENHRY, CDR2 SYGVKD, per germline. After removal of 7 bases from V and 1 base from J, the junction contained 9 bases not matched to a gene. The CDR3 extends over 17 amino acids. CDR3 nucleotide sequence: TGTGCCATCAATGAAGGGACAGGGGGCCCGGGCACAGATACGCAGTATTTT. As protein: CAINEGTGGPGTDTQYF.

Sample share makes this clone large. The rearrangement joins TRBV27 to TRBJ2-1, with 9 positions matching TRBD2. Germline V gene lookup returns CDR1 MNHEY and CDR2 SMNVEV (reference sequence). The CDR3 extends over 16 amino acids. V gave up 5 bases and J gave up 2 bases; unmatched junction bases: 7. Written as DNA, the CDR3 is TGTGCCAGCAGTCCCGTAGCGGGAGCGCCCTACAATGAGCAGTTCTTC. This sequence encodes CASSPVAGAPYNEQFF.

This rearrangement joins TRBV5-1 to TRBJ2-7; D perhaps matches TRBD2 (7 bases). The V end lost 4 bases, the J end lost 3 bases, and 17 bases lay between the germline ends. The CDR3 runs to 15 residues. Germline V lookup: CDR1 SGHRS, CDR2 YFSETQ. The CDR3 loop reads CASSPWGGVDYEQYF. CDR3 in DNA: TGCGCCAGCAGCCCCTGGGGGGGCGTCGACTACGAGCAGTACTTC.

The chain couples TRBV5-5 to TRBJ1-3; no clear D gene. This CDR3 comprises 15 residues. Trimming left V 4 bases short and J 0 bases short, with 11 bases between. Germline CDR1 reads SGHKS; CDR2 reads YYEKEE (reference sequence). CDR3 DNA: TGTGCCAGCAGCATGAACCAGATCTCTGGAAACACCATATATTTT. Translation: CASSMNQISGNTIYF.